The rows below give T cell receptor beta chains drawn from one sample of a study of immune heterogeneity within non-small cell lung tumors. TCRdb recomputed calls from the multiplex PCR reads with MiXCR, one row per CDR3 protein. This sample has about 7,200 distinct CDR3 sequences; around 23% occur once, and the top ten carry approximately 14%. What was sequenced was lung tumor tissue. The receptors were sampled from a man aged 60 to 69 with non-small cell lung cancer. The CDR3 runs from the conserved cysteine through the conserved F or W. The D gene is left open where the match is weak. Clone size is shown for a subset of rows, as once, few, many or a class of expanded clone.

CDR3 protein,CDR3 DNA,J gene,clone size,V gene,CDR3 length,D gene
CSARWGATYEQYF,TGCAGTGCTAGATGGGGCGCTACCTACGAGCAGTACTTC,TRBJ2-7,medium-sized,TRBV20-1,13,-
CAIRTTLAGNQPQHF,TGTGCCATTAGGACGACACTAGCCGGTAATCAGCCCCAGCATTTT,TRBJ1-5,-,TRBV19,15,-
CASSLADRVGTGELFF,TGTGCCAGCAGCTTGGCAGACAGGGTTGGGACCGGGGAGCTGTTTTTT,TRBJ2-2,many,TRBV5-5,16,TRBD1
CASTLSGDLGQYF,TGTGCCAGCACCCTTAGCGGGGACCTGGGGCAGTACTTC,TRBJ2-7,many,TRBV5-5,13,TRBD2
CASTPGDSGNTIYF,TGTGCCAGCACTCCCGGCGACTCTGGAAACACCATATATTTT,TRBJ1-3,medium-sized,TRBV2,14,-
CANSRQVRGLKEKLFF,TGCGCCAACAGCCGCCAAGTTCGGGGATTGAAAGAAAAACTGTTCTTT,TRBJ1-4,-,TRBV4-1,16,-
CASSLGLSSGILNGQFF,TGCGCCAGCAGCTTGGGATTGTCTAGCGGGATCCTCAATGGGCAGTTCTTC,TRBJ2-1,few,TRBV5-1,17,TRBD2
CASRLAASTDTQYF,TGTGCCAGCAGGCTAGCGGCTAGCACAGATACGCAGTATTTT,TRBJ2-3,medium-sized,TRBV7-2,14,TRBD2
CSARDPGQGSGNTIYF,TGCAGTGCTAGAGATCCCGGACAGGGTTCCGGAAACACCATATATTTT,TRBJ1-3,medium-sized,TRBV20-1,16,TRBD1
CASSLRLAGGTDTQYF,TGTGCCAGCAGTTTAAGGCTAGCGGGAGGCACAGATACGCAGTATTTT,TRBJ2-3,many,TRBV28,16,TRBD2
CATGSEEGTDTQYF,TGTGCCACCGGTTCCGAAGAGGGCACAGATACGCAGTATTTT,TRBJ2-3,-,TRBV24-1,14,-
CASSARVYSYEQYF,TGTGCCAGTAGTGCTAGAGTGTACTCCTACGAGCAGTACTTC,TRBJ2-7,medium-sized,TRBV19,14,-
CAISEHPGQGARNTGELFF,TGTGCCATCAGTGAGCATCCGGGACAGGGGGCGAGAAACACCGGGGAGCTGTTTTTT,TRBJ2-2,many,TRBV10-3,19,TRBD1
CASSLAGMDYEQYF,TGCGCCAGCAGCTTGGCTGGGATGGACTACGAGCAGTACTTC,TRBJ2-7,medium-sized,TRBV5-1,14,-
CASSFCWDSGGTYEQYF,TGTGCCAGCAGTTTTTGCTGGGACTCCGGGGGGACGTACGAGCAGTACTTC,TRBJ2-7,medium-sized,TRBV28,17,TRBD2
CASSYGTGSNEKLFF,TGTGCCAGCAGTTACGGGACAGGTTCTAATGAAAAACTGTTTTTT,TRBJ1-4,many,TRBV6-6,15,TRBD1
CASSPGDEQFF,TGTGCCAGCAGCCCCGGGGATGAGCAGTTCTTC,TRBJ2-1,-,TRBV7-6,11,-
CASSIDLGTRGNSNQPQHF,TGTGCCAGTAGTATAGATCTCGGGACACGAGGAAATAGCAATCAACCCCAGCATTTT,TRBJ1-5,few,TRBV19,19,-
CASSFSTSGRAAGYEQYF,TGCGCCAGCAGCTTTAGCACTAGCGGGAGGGCCGCCGGTTACGAGCAGTACTTC,TRBJ2-7,medium-sized,TRBV5-1,18,TRBD2
CASSLGGTDTQYF,TGTGCCAGCAGTTTAGGGGGCACAGATACGCAGTATTTT,TRBJ2-3,many,TRBV28,13,-
CSVNNVKGEQYF,TGCAGTGTTAACAACGTGAAGGGCGAGCAGTACTTC,TRBJ2-7,medium-sized,TRBV20-1,12,-
CASSQEAYNEQFF,TGCGCCAGCAGCCAGGAAGCCTACAATGAGCAGTTCTTC,TRBJ2-1,many,TRBV4-1,13,-
CASSAPGQQETQYF,TGTGCCAGCAGTGCCCCGGGACAACAAGAGACCCAGTACTTC,TRBJ2-5,many,TRBV2,14,-
CASSLTDTQYF,TGTGCCAGCAGTCTGACAGATACGCAGTATTTT,TRBJ2-3,many,TRBV2,11,-
CASSYHKNTEAFF,TGTGCCAGCAGCTACCACAAAAACACTGAAGCTTTCTTT,TRBJ1-1,medium-sized,TRBV6-1,13,-
CASSSEWTQAYEQYF,TGCGCCAGCAGTTCAGAATGGACGCAAGCCTACGAGCAGTACTTC,TRBJ2-7,medium-sized,TRBV10-2,15,-
CASSEQQGASYGYTF,TGTGCCAGCAGTGAACAACAGGGGGCGTCCTATGGCTACACCTTC,TRBJ1-2,medium-sized,TRBV6-1,15,TRBD1
CASSYPAGVTDTQYF,TGTGCCAGCAGTTACCCCGCGGGAGTCACAGATACGCAGTATTTT,TRBJ2-3,medium-sized,TRBV6-2/TRBV6-3,15,TRBD2